This T cell receptor beta chain stems from a study of T-cell reconstitution after alpha-beta-depleted transplantation in children. Construction of the TCRbeta library involved unique molecular identifiers. TCRdb re-analysed the PCR reads in MiXCR, keeping a single row per CDR3 protein. Of roughly 420,000 distinct CDR3 sequences detected, about 16% appear once; the ten largest clones hold about 32%. The CDR3 covers 17 residues. V lost 7 bases, J lost 0 bases, and 5 bases stayed unmatched. The germline V gene encodes CDR1 SEHNR and CDR2 FQNEAQ (reference sequence). Regarding this clonotype: Antigen unknown.

Overall study findings and caveats: Newly made T cells mostly supplied T-cell counts and diversity one year after transplant. Alpha-beta T cells about two months after transplant reportedly derived from several hundred expanded graft clones. Surviving thymic progenitors and recipient T cells were the source of high TCRbeta diversity at day 60 in some patients.

This receptor was taken from a boy younger than two who had a stem cell transplant for Wiskott-Aldrich syndrome, so the T cells may come from the graft donor. The sequences come from PBMCs, mostly from graft donor cells, collected 360 days after TCRalphabeta/CD19-depleted stem cell transplant. This chain joins TRBV7-9 and TRBJ2-3; TRBD2 agrees at 15 bases. The CDR3: CASNPGTSGGSTDTQYF. CDR3 DNA sequence: TGTGCCAGCAATCCCGGGACTAGCGGGGGGAGCACAGATACGCAGTATTTT.